This TCR beta chain came from a study of cytomegalovirus exposure and HLA in healthy donors. CDR3 length: 14 residues. V shed 4 bases, J shed 0 bases, and the junction held 2 bases outside the gene matches. Germline CDR1 is SGHRS and CDR2 is YFSETQ. Primers for the PCR totalled 60 Vbeta and 13 Jbeta. The method was immunoSEQ multiplex PCR; TCRdb's version includes in-frame clones alone and lacks a portion of them. The table has some 130,000 clones, 64% seen once. The chain couples TRBV5-1 to TRBJ2-3; the match to TRBD1 covers 7 bases. The sequence came from a woman between 40 and 50 years old in good health and CMV-seronegative. What was sequenced was PBMCs. CDR3 protein: CASSPRGSTDTQYF. CDR3 nucleotide sequence: TGCGCCAGCAGCCCCAGGGGGAGCACAGATACGCAGTATTTT.